Listed here are 7 T cell receptor beta chains from one sample, sequenced in a study of blood T cell repertoires in COVID-19. The table came from immunoSEQ multiplex PCR; TCRdb's copy has only in-frame clones and leaves some out. There are over 100,000 clones in the sample; nearly 85% occur only once, and roughly 6.5% lies in the top ten. The sequencing sample was made of peripheral blood. These receptor sequences come from a woman in her forties or fifties with acute or convalescent COVID-19.

The table lists this clone with a few counts. V gene TRBV28 combines with J gene TRBJ1-2, with TRBD1 identical over 9 bases. Germline V lookup: CDR1 MDHEN, CDR2 SYDVKM. Trimming took 7 bases from V and 3 from J; bases not matched to a gene: 9. This CDR3 spans 15 amino acids. CDR3 protein: CASNGQGLSDYGYTF. The CDR3 DNA follows: TGTGCCAGCAACGGACAGGGGCTAAGTGACTATGGCTACACCTTC.

The chain has TRBV5-5 and TRBJ2-7; D gene uncertain. V lost 0 bases and J 1 base, leaving 8 bases between the germline ends. The CDR3 runs 14 residues. Germline V gene data show CDR1 as SGHKS and CDR2 as YYEKEE (reference sequence). The CDR3 region has the DNA TGTGCCAGCAGCTTGGTGGCTAGGTCCTACGAGCAGTACTTC. As protein: CASSLVARSYEQYF.

J is TRBJ1-6 and V is TRBV18, with TRBD1 matching over 7 bases. Germline V gene sequence: CDR1 KGHSH, CDR2 LQKENI. The CDR3 has 15 amino acids. Unmatched junction bases numbered 4, after V lost 3 bases and J lost 5 bases. The CDR3, as DNA: TGTGCCAGCTCACCTGGACAGGTGGATAATTCACCCCTCCACTTT. This sequence encodes CASSPGQVDNSPLHF.

The chain is built from TRBV7-2 and TRBJ2-1, with TRBD2 identical over 12 bases. In germline, CDR1 is SGHTA, CDR2 FQGNSA. Germline trimming cut 5 bases from V and 5 bases from J; bases unmatched to any gene: 4. The CDR3 sequence is 15 residues long. CDR3: CASSPRLAGDNEQFF. The CDR3 DNA is TGTGCCAGCAGCCCCCGACTAGCGGGGGACAATGAGCAGTTCTTC.

The chain couples TRBV5-6 to TRBJ1-2; 9 nucleotides agree with TRBD1. Germline V gives CDR1 SGHDT, CDR2 YYEEEE. This CDR3 has 15 residues. The junction had 6 bases not matched to a gene; V was cut back by 4 bases and J by 2 bases. CDR3 residues: CASSTNGQGNYGYTF. CDR3 nucleotide sequence: TGTGCCAGCAGCACCAATGGACAGGGGAACTATGGCTACACCTTC. The complete variable domain, with remaining parts taken from reference TRBV5-6 and TRBJ1-2, reads DAGVTQSPTHLIKTRGQQVTLRCSPKSGHDTVSWYQQALGQGPQFIFQYYEEEERQRGNFPDRFSGHQFPNYSSELNVNALLLGDSALYLCASSTNGQGNYGYTFGSGTRLTVV.

The rearrangement joins TRBV5-4 to TRBJ2-5, with TRBD2 matching over 9 bases. Losses at the gene ends were 1 base for V and 5 bases for J; bases not matched to a gene: 12. Germline lookup yields CDR1 SGHNT and CDR2 YYREEE (reference sequence). This CDR3 region has 17 residues. CDR3 amino acids: CASSLRAGGDRGETQYF. The CDR3 region has the DNA TGTGCCAGCAGCTTGAGAGCGGGGGGCGACCGGGGGGAGACCCAGTACTTC. The full variable domain, completed using reference TRBV5-4 and TRBJ2-5, is ETGVTQSPTHLIKTRGQQVTLRCSSQSGHNTVSWYQQALGQGPQFIFQYYREEENGRGNFPPRFSGLQFPNYSSELNVNALELDDSALYLCASSLRAGGDRGETQYFGPGTRLLVL.

V gene TRBV24-1 combines with J gene TRBJ1-3; TRBD1 might be the D (6 bases). Germline values: CDR1 KGHDR, CDR2 SFDVKD. V was pared by 7 bases and J by 4 bases, with 13 bases between. The CDR3 is made up of 14 amino acids. This chain's CDR3 is CATSPGQIGNTIYF. In DNA form, the CDR3 reads TGTGCCACCAGCCCCGGACAGATAGGAAACACCATATATTTT.